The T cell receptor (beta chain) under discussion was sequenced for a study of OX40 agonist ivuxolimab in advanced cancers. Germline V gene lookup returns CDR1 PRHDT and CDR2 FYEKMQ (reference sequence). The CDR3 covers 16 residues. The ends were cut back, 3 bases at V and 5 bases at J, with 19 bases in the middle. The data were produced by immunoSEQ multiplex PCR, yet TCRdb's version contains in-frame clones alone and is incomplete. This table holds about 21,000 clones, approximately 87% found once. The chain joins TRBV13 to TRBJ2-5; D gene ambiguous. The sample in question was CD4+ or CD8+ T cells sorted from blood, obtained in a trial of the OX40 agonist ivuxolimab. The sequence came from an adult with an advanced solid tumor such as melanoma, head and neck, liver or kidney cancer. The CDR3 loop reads CASSFSMESPPETQYF. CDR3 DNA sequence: TGTGCCAGCAGCTTCTCTATGGAGAGCCCCCCCGAGACCCAGTACTTC.